The source of this TCR beta chain is a study of blood T cell repertoires in COVID-19. The CDR3 runs to 13 residues. V lost 4 bases, J lost 5 bases, and 9 bases lay in between. Germline V gene lookup returns CDR1 SGHNT and CDR2 YYREEE (reference sequence). This clone was counted a few times. Authors' analysis steps: Amplification with reference gene primers provided the estimates of nucleated cell counts. The repertoire was sequenced with immunoSEQ multiplex PCR; TCRdb's copy has only in-frame clones and lacks some. For V, J and clone size, that table is used; D and trimming come from the DNA. The sample contains roughly 70,000 clones, less than 75% of which appear only once.

The sequenced sample consisted of peripheral blood. The receptor was isolated from a man aged 55 to 70 with acute or convalescent COVID-19. The chain couples TRBV5-4 to TRBJ2-2; possibly TRBD2 for D (6 bases). CDR3 sequence reads: CASSGGLTGELFF. CDR3 nucleotide sequence: TGTGCCAGCAGCGGGGGACTGACCGGGGAGCTGTTTTTT.